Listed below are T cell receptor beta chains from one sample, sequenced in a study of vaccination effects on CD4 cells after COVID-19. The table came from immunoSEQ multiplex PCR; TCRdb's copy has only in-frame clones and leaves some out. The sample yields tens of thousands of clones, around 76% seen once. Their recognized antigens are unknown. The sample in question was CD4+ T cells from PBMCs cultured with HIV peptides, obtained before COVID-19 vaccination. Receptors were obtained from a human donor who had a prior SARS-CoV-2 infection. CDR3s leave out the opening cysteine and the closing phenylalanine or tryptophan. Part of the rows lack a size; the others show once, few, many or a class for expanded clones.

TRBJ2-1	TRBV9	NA	ASSVEGWGNEQF
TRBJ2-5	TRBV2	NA	ASSAFRVEETQY
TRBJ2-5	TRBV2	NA	ASSVRTRETQY
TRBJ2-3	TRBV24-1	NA	ATSDSRVNTDTQY
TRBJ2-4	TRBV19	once	ASAGGVLAKNIQY
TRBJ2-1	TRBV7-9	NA	ASSLLSGGRGNEQF
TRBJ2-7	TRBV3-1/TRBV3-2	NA	ASSSCRLAGSSYEQY
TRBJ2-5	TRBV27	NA	ASAGRASGRVEESQY
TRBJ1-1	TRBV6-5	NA	ASSYWGQGDTEAF
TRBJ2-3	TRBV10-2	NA	ASRGLGGPDTQY
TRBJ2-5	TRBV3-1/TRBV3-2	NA	ASSQDSRGGQETQY
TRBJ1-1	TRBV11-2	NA	ASSLGQNTEAF
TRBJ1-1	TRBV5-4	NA	ASSLVPTGTVNTEAF
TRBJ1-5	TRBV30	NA	AWSATRGHGSNQPQH
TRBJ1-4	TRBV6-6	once	ASSGYWGGFGGKLF
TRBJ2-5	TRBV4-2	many	ASSQGTAKETQY
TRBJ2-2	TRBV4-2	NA	ASSLPGRGTGELF
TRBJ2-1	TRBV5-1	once	ASRGGGYLGEQF
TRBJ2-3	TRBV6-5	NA	ASSFSGSGTDTQY
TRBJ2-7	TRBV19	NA	ASSTIGQAEYEQY
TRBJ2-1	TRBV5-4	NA	ASCPSGTNEQF
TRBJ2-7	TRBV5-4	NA	ASSTRDSYEQY
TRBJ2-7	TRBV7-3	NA	ASSLNGASYEQY
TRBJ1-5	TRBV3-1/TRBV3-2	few	ASSQDADNQPQH
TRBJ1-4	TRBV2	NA	ASSEAPQAGPG
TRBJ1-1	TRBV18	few	ASSPAYGTGGWVTEAF
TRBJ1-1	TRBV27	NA	ASTNRGGGGHAF
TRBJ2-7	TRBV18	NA	ASSPAGEDYEQY
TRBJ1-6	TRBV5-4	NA	ASSRSGGTDNSPLH
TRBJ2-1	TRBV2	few	ASNPSYSYNEQF
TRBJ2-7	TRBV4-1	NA	ASSQDRTTYEQY
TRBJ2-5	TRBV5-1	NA	ASSSASGGAGTQY
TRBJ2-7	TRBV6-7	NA	ASRPPRQGTYEQY
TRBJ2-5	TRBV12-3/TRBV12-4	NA	ASEENMGETQY
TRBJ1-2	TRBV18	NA	ASSVTEMTVYT
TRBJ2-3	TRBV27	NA	ASTARLYTDTQY
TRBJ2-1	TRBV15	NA	ATSRGVVGGGRRNEQF
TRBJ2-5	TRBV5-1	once	ASSFQGGEETQY
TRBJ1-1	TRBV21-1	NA	ASSQRAENTEAF
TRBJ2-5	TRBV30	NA	AWGGTSFPETQY
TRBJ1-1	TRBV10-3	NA	AISEARSLRAEAF
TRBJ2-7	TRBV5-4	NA	ASSFRDSYEQY
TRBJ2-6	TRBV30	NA	AWSSAGANVLT
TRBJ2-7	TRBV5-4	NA	ASSLAISSGGEQY
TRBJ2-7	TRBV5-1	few	ASSLDLVSYEQY
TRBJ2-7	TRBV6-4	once	ASSGDREWDEQY